This T cell receptor (beta chain) is drawn from a study of blood T cell repertoires in COVID-19. Everyone who took part was about 18 to 90 years old, and they came from about 23 US areas. This table comes from immunoSEQ multiplex PCR, and its TCRdb copy is limited to in-frame clones, with some not included. The sample has about 270,000 clones; more than 80% are singletons. Looked up from germline, CDR1 is SGDLS and CDR2 is YYNGEE. Trimming stripped 0 bases from V and 6 bases from J, with 6 bases between. This CDR3 has 13 amino acids. This sequence originates from a woman between 18 and 29 years old who had recovered from COVID-19. The chain carries TRBV9 and TRBJ2-2; D is undetermined. Sample: PBMCs or T cells enriched from blood (not recorded which). Here the CDR3 DNA reads TGTGCCAGCAGCGTAGGAGGCTCCGGGGAGCTGTTTTTT. Translation gives CASSVGGSGELFF.